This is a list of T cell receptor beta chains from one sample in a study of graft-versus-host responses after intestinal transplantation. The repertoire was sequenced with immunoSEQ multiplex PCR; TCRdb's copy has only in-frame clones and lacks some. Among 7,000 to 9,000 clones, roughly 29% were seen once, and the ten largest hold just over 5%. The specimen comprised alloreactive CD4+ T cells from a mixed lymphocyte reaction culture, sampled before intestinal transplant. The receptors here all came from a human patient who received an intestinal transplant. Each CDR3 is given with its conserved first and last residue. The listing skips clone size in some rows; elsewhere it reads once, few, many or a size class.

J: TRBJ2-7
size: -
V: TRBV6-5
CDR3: CASSFLGQGVYEQYF

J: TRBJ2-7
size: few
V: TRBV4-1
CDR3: CASSHGSSYEQYF

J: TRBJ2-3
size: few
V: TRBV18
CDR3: CASSPIGQGSRDTQYF

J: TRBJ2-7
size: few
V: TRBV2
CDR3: CASTRTGIYEQYF

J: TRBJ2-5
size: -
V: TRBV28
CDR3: CASSFGLTQYF

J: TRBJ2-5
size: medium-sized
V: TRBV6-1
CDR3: CASSEAGQGGQETQYF

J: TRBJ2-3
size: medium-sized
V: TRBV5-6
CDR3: CASSLGPSDTQYF

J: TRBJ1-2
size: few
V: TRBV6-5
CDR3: CASSYSSSANYGYTF

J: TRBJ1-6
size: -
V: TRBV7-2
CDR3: CASSLWGQDNSPLHF

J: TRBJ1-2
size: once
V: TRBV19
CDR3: CASSIGTGLSYGYTF

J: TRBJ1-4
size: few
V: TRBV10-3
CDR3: CAISESRQGNEKLFF

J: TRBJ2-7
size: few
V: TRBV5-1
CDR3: CASGFRGEQYF

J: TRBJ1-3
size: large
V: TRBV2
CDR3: CASSDRGRLSGNTIYF

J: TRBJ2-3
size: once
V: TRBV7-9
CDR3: CASSVGQQIGDTQYF

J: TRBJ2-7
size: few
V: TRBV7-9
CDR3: CASSLWQEGNEQYF

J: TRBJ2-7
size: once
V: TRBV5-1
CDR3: CASSLGRTAYEQYF

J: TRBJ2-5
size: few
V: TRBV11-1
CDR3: CASSLRVKAAQETQYF

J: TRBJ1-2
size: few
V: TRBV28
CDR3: CASSLWGARSNYGYTF

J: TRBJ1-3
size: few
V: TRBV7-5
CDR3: CARSLARGSGVPSSGNTIYF

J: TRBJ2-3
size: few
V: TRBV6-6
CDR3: CASSYGGREWFDTQYF

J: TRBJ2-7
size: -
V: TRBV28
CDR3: CASSSTVSSYEQYF

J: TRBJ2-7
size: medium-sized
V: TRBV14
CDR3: CASSQEVSRDYEQYF

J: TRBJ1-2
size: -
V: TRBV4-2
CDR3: CASSPDRANYGYTF

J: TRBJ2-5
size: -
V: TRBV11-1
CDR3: CASSLDGRPQETQYF

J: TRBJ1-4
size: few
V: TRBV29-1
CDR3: CSVESGRGNEKLFF

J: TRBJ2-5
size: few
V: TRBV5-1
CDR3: CASSLAGGQPRTQYF

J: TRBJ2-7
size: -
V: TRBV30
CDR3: CAWSVRSLEEQYF

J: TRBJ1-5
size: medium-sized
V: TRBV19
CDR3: CASSMDRGLGQPQHF